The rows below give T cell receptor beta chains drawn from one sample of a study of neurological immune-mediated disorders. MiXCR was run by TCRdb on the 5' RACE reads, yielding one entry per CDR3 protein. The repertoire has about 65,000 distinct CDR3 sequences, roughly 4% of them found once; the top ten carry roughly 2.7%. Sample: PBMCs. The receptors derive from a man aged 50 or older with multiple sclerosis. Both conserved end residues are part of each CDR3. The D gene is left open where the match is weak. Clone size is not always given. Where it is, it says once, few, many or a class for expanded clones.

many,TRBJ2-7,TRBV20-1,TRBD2,TGCAGTGCTAGACCTCCCATAGCGGGCAACTACGAGCAGTACTTC,CSARPPIAGNYEQYF
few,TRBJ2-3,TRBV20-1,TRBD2,TGCAGTGCCAGACTAGCGGGGAACACAGATACGCAGTATTTT,CSARLAGNTDTQYF
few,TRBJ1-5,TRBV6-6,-,TGTGCCAGCAGTTACTCCAGCGGAGCCCAGCCCCAGCATTTT,CASSYSSGAQPQHF
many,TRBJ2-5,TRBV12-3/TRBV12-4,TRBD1,TGTGCCAGCAGTTACAGGGGGCCCAGTCGGACCCAGTACTTC,CASSYRGPSRTQYF
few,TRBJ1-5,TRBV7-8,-,TGTGCCAGCAGCTTAGGGGGGGGCAATCAGCCCCAGCATTTT,CASSLGGGNQPQHF
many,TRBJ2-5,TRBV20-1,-,TGCAGTGCTAGAGTCACAGAACGGGTGGCTTTAGAGACCCAGTACTTC,CSARVTERVALETQYF
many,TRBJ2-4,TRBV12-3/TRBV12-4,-,TGTGCCAGCAGCTTGGGCGGGTCCAAAAACATTCAGTACTTC,CASSLGGSKNIQYF
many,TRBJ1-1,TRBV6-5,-,TGTGCCAGCAGTTACGGGCCAGTAGGATTGAACACTGAAGCTTTCTTT,CASSYGPVGLNTEAFF
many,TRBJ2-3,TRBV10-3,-,TGTGCCATCAGTGAGGGGGGGCGCTCAGATACGCAGTATTTT,CAISEGGRSDTQYF
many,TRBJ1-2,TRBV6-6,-,TGTGCCAGCACCTTCCCCTCGCCGGGCTACACCTTC,CASTFPSPGYTF
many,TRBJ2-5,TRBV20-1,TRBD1,TGCAGTGCTAGAGAAACAGGGGGCCGAGAGACCCAGTACTTC,CSARETGGRETQYF
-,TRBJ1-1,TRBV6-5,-,TGTGCCAGCAGATCGGGGGTTCTCGCTTTCTTT,CASRSGVLAFF
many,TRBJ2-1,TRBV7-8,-,TGTGCCAGCAGCCCCCGAACCAGAGTCACCTACAATGAGCAGTTCTTC,CASSPRTRVTYNEQFF